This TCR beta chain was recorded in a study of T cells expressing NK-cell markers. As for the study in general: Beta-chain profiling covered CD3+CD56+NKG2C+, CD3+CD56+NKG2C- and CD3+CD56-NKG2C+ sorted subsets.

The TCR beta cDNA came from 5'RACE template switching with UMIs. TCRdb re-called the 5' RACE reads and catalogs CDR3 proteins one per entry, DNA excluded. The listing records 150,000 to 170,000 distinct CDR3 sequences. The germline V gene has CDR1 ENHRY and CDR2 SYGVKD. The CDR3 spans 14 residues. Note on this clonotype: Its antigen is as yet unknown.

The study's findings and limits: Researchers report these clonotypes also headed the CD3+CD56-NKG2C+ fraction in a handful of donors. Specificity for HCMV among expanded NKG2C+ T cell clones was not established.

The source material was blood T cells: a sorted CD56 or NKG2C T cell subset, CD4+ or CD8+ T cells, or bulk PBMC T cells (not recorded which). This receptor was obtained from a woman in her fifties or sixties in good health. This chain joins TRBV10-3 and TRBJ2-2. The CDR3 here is CAIKENTNTGELFF.